Presented here are 22 T cell receptor beta chains from one specimen sequenced in a study of cytomegalovirus exposure and HLA in healthy donors. The study ran its PCR with 60 Vbeta and 13 Jbeta primers. TCRdb's table, derived via immunoSEQ multiplex PCR, lists solely in-frame clones and lacks some. The sample consists of 150,000 or so clones, about 80% of them appearing once. The specimen sequenced was PBMCs. The receptors were sampled from a man aged 30 to 39 in good health and CMV-seronegative.

V is TRBV27 and J is TRBJ1-2; D is possibly TRBD1 (6 bases). The CDR3 spans 13 residues. V was trimmed by 4 bases and J by 7 bases, leaving 13 bases between them. In germline, CDR1 is MNHEY, CDR2 SMNVEV (reference sequence). Written as DNA, the CDR3 is TGTGCCAGCAGTTGGGGGGGCGCGGGTGGCTACACCTTC. This translates into CASSWGGAGGYTF.

V and J are TRBV7-3 and TRBJ2-2, with 11 bases that match TRBD2. The length of the CDR3 is 17 residues. J lost 1 base, V lost 0 bases, and 1 base had no gene match. CDR1 is SGHTA, CDR2 FQGTGA, per germline. Written as DNA, the CDR3 is TGTGCCAGCAGCTTAACTAGCGGGAGGGGGAACACCGGGGAGCTGTTTTTT. It encodes CASSLTSGRGNTGELFF.

The gene calls are TRBV2 and TRBJ2-7, with TRBD1 as a possible D gene (7 bases). The CDR3 is made up of 12 amino acids. Deletions cut 3 bases from V and 6 bases from J, with 9 bases between. The germline V gene has CDR1 SNHLY and CDR2 FYNNEI. The CDR3 DNA is TGTGCCAGCAGTGACCAGGGGGGCGAGCAGTACTTC. This encodes CASSDQGGEQYF. Together with reference TRBV2 and TRBJ2-7, the CDR3 gives the full variable domain: EPEVTQTPSHQVTQMGQEVILRCVPISNHLYFYWYRQILGQKVEFLVSFYNNEISEKSEIFDDQFSVERPDGSNFTLKIRSTKLEDSAMYFCASSDQGGEQYFGPGTRLTVT.

This clone was recorded once. The chain carries TRBV4-3 and TRBJ2-3, with 7 bases identical to TRBD2. The CDR3 loop spans 18 amino acids. Trimming at V came to 0 bases and at J to 3 bases, leaving 12 bases not matched to a gene. Germline V gives CDR1 LGHNA, CDR2 YSLEER. CDR3 DNA: TGCGCCAGCAGCCAAGATGCCTACATAGCGGGTGTAACAGATACGCAGTATTTT. Its protein is CASSQDAYIAGVTDTQYF.

The gene calls are TRBV5-1 and TRBJ2-2; 15 bases agree with TRBD2. This CDR3 contains 19 residues. V was clipped by 2 bases and J by 1 base; unmatched bases: 6. From germline, CDR1 is SGHRS and CDR2 YFSETQ. The CDR3 protein is CASSFLPGLAGGNTGELFF. The DNA for the CDR3 is TGCGCCAGCAGCTTCCTACCGGGACTAGCGGGAGGGAACACCGGGGAGCTGTTTTTT. Full variable domain (remainder filled in from reference TRBV5-1 and TRBJ2-2): KAGVTQTPRYLIKTRGQQVTLSCSPISGHRSVSWYQQTPGQGLQFLFEYFSETQRNKGNFPGRFSGRQFSNSRSEMNVSTLELGDSALYLCASSFLPGLAGGNTGELFFGEGSRLTVL.

This clone was counted a few times. This sequence joins TRBV19 and TRBJ1-2; 9 nucleotides agree with TRBD1. The CDR3 sequence is 14 residues long. Germline-derived CDR1 and CDR2 are LNHDA and SQIVND (reference sequence). J lost 7 bases, V lost 6 bases, and 9 bases had no gene match. The CDR3 bases are TGTGCCAGTAGGGTACAGGGGGCGCCCGGTGGCTACACCTTC. As protein: CASRVQGAPGGYTF.

The gene calls are TRBV6-5 and TRBJ2-2, with D hard to call. This CDR3 has 16 amino acids. V lost 2 bases to trimming and J lost 3 bases, with 13 bases between them. Germline assignment: CDR1 MNHEY and CDR2 SVGAGI. Here the CDR3 reads CASSYLVWVDTGELFF. CDR3 bases: TGTGCCAGCAGTTACCTAGTTTGGGTTGACACCGGGGAGCTGTTTTTT.

This clone has just one count. The chain joins TRBV25-1 to TRBJ2-7, with 9 bases lining up with TRBD1. V lost 2 bases, J lost 7 bases, and 9 bases stayed unmatched. The CDR3 extends over 15 amino acids. Germline CDR1 is MGHDK and CDR2 is SYGVNS. Here the CDR3 reads CASSEPGQGFEEQYF. CDR3 coding DNA: TGTGCCAGCAGTGAACCGGGACAGGGCTTCGAGGAGCAGTACTTC.

The CDR3 DNA reads TGTGCCAGCAGGCGCTACGAGCAGTACTTC. This codes for CASRRYEQYF. V and J are TRBV2 and TRBJ2-7; D remains unclear. CDR1 and CDR2 (germline): SNHLY, FYNNEI. Trimming removed 6 bases at V and 3 bases at J, with 3 bases between. The CDR3 is made up of 10 amino acids.

The gene calls are TRBV6-1 and TRBJ2-1, with 12 bases identical to TRBD2. The CDR3 covers 14 residues. Germline V gene sequence: CDR1 MNHNS, CDR2 SASEGT. The junction had 3 bases not matched to a gene; V was cut back by 6 bases and J by 6 bases. CDR3 sequence reads: CASRTGLAGNEQFF. The CDR3 DNA follows: TGTGCCAGCAGGACGGGACTAGCGGGCAATGAGCAGTTCTTC.

CDR3 in amino acids: CASSDRLAVIADTQYF. The CDR3 DNA is TGTGCCAGCAGTGATCGGTTAGCGGTTATAGCAGATACGCAGTATTTT. J is TRBJ2-3 and V is TRBV6-1; maybe TRBD2 (6 bases). The length of the CDR3 is 16 residues. Germline CDR1 MNHNS, CDR2 SASEGT. The V and J ends lost 3 bases and 4 bases respectively, with 17 bases between them.

The J gene is TRBJ2-3, the V gene TRBV10-3; tentatively, D is TRBD1 (6 bases). Germline V gene sequence: CDR1 ENHRY, CDR2 SYGVKD. CDR3 size: 13 residues. The V end lost 7 bases, the J end lost 0 bases, and 8 bases lay between the germline ends. The CDR3 nucleotides are TGTGCCATCACAGGACAGAGCACAGATACGCAGTATTTT. As protein: CAITGQSTDTQYF.

The V call is TRBV19, the J call TRBJ2-2, with TRBD2 matching 9 bases. This CDR3 has 18 residues. CDR1 LNHDA and CDR2 SQIVND come from the germline V gene (reference sequence). V shed 2 bases and J 6 bases; nucleotides not matched to a gene: 13. The CDR3 here is CASSIQGGAGGTAGELFF. CDR3 DNA sequence: TGTGCCAGTAGTATACAGGGAGGCGCGGGAGGGACGGCCGGGGAGCTGTTTTTT.

The V gene is TRBV4-3, the J gene TRBJ2-3; TRBD2 aligns across 7 bases. CDR3 length: 15 residues. The ends lost 2 bases at V and 0 bases at J; junction bases unmatched: 2. The germline gives CDR1 LGHNA, CDR2 YSLEER. This CDR3 is CASSQFSGSTDTQYF. CDR3 DNA: TGCGCCAGCAGCCAATTTAGCGGGAGCACAGATACGCAGTATTTT.

The genes are TRBV10-2 and TRBJ2-2; TRBD1 is a possible D gene (6 bases). The germline gives CDR1 WSHSY, CDR2 SAAADI. This CDR3 has 15 amino acids. V lost 2 bases, J lost 7 bases, and 14 bases lay in between. CDR3 sequence reads: CASSEVAGVGGELFF. The DNA for the CDR3 is TGCGCCAGCAGTGAGGTGGCAGGGGTAGGCGGGGAGCTGTTTTTT.

This chain connects TRBV6-1 to TRBJ2-7, with 9 nucleotides matching TRBD2. V shed 4 bases, J shed 0 bases, and the junction held 4 bases outside the gene matches. Germline CDR1 is MNHNS and CDR2 is SASEGT. This CDR3 comprises 15 residues. This CDR3 is CASSGLAGSSYEQYF. Here the CDR3 DNA reads TGTGCCAGCAGTGGGCTAGCGGGGTCCTCCTACGAGCAGTACTTC.

This clone was observed once. This chain joins TRBV4-2 and TRBJ1-1, with a weak D call TRBD1 (6 bases). The CDR3 is 15 amino acids. Trimming took off 1 base at V and 1 base at J, with 10 bases between the two ends. CDR1 is LGHNA, CDR2 YNFKEQ, per germline. DNA of the CDR3: TGTGCCAGCAGCCAAGTGGGACAAAAGAACACTGAAGCTTTCTTT. Residues: CASSQVGQKNTEAFF.

A remark on this clone: The same CDR3 also results from other DNA sequences found in this sample. This rearrangement joins TRBV5-1 to TRBJ2-6; TRBD1 matches at 11 bases. After removal of 6 bases from V and 0 bases from J, the junction contained 8 bases not matched to a gene. This CDR3 comprises 18 residues. The germline CDR1 and CDR2 sequences are SGHRS and YFSETQ. CDR3 bases: TGCGCCAGCACCGGACAGGGGGCGTCGAGCTCTGGGGCCAACGTCCTGACTTTC. Encoded protein: CASTGQGASSSGANVLTF.

The V and J genes are TRBV19 and TRBJ2-5; 11 positions match TRBD1. The better agreement between TRBJ2-7 and the DNA end casts doubt on the J call. The CDR3 is made up of 16 amino acids. Per germline, CDR1 LNHDA and CDR2 SQIVND (reference sequence). As DNA, the CDR3 is TGTGCCAGTAGTCTACTACCGGGACAGGGGGGTAACGAGCAGTACTTC. It encodes CASSLLPGQGGNEQYF.

This clone showed up just once. The CDR3 DNA sequence: TGTGCCAGCAGCCCGAGAGCAGGGGGTGGTTACAATGAGCAGTTCTTC. Its protein is CASSPRAGGGYNEQFF. This sequence joins TRBV7-2 and TRBJ2-1; 7 nucleotides line up with TRBD1. Germline values: CDR1 SGHTA, CDR2 FQGNSA. This CDR3 contains 16 residues. Germline trimming cut 5 bases from V and 4 bases from J; bases unmatched to any gene: 11. Filled out from reference TRBV7-2 and TRBJ2-1, the complete variable domain reads GAGVSQSPSNKVTEKGKDVELRCDPISGHTALYWYRQSLGQGLEFLIYFQGNSAPDKSGLPSDRFSAERTGGSVSTLTIQRTQQEDSAVYLCASSPRAGGGYNEQFFGPGTRLTVL.

The chain uses TRBV6-6 and TRBJ2-7, with D possibly TRBD1 on 5 matching bases. The V gene's germline CDR1 is MNHNY and CDR2 SVGAGI (reference sequence). Trimming removed 7 bases at V and 0 bases at J, with 10 bases between. The CDR3 loop spans 13 amino acids. The CDR3 loop is CASTDKSSYEQYF. For the CDR3, the DNA is TGTGCCAGCACGGACAAGAGCTCCTACGAGCAGTACTTC.

The gene calls are TRBV7-9 and TRBJ2-5; 13 bases are shared with TRBD2. The J call may be in error: the DNA end matches TRBJ2-7 better. From germline, CDR1 is SEHNR and CDR2 FQNEAQ (reference sequence). The CDR3 runs to 16 residues. CDR3 sequence (DNA): TGTGCCAGCAGCGCCGTGACTAGCGGGAGGCCTTACGAGCAGTACTTC. This gives the protein CASSAVTSGRPYEQYF.